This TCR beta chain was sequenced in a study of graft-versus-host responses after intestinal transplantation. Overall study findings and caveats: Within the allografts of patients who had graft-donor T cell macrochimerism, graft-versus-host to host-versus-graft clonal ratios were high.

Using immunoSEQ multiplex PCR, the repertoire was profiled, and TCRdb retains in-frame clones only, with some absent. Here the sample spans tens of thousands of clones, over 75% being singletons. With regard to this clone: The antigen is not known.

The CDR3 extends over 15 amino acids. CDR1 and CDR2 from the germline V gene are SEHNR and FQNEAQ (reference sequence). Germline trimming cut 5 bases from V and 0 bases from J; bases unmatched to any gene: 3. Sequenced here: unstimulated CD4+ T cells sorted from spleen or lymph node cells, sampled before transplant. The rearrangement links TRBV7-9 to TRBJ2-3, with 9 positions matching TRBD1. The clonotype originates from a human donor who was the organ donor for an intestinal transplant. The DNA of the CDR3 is TGTGCCAGCAGCCCCGGGACAGGGAGCACAGATACGCAGTATTTT. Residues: CASSPGTGSTDTQYF.